The entry that follows covers one T cell receptor (beta chain) sequence. These data come from a study of technical replicates of blood from four donors. Profiling relied on immunoSEQ multiplex PCR, and the TCRdb table lists in-frame clones only, not all of them. Here the sample spans about 81,000 clones, 75% to 85% being singletons. Specimen: PBMCs. The clonotype originates from a human donor in good health. Some clones in this sample may be carry-over from other donors' samples.

The CDR3 coding sequence is TGCGCCAGCCATACAGGGGCCTCTCGGTCACCCCTCCACTTT. This gives the protein CASHTGASRSPLHF. The rearrangement joins TRBV5-1 to TRBJ1-6; 7 bases line up with TRBD1. V gave up 7 bases and J gave up 10 bases; unmatched junction bases: 11. The CDR3 contains 14 residues. The germline V gene encodes CDR1 SGHRS and CDR2 YFSETQ.